This entry describes one TCR beta chain. Treatment meaning: about 20 received Ad26.COV2.S at low or high dose, single or two shots; 5 received placebo; per-sample allocation not given. Material that was analyzed had been drawn on day 63 after the first vaccine or placebo injection. Within Boston, the person who donated was an adult of 18-55 years. The germline V gene encodes CDR1 MGHRA and CDR2 YSYEKL. V was trimmed by 0 bases and J by 1 base, leaving 9 bases between them. The CDR3 length is 15 residues. Sequencing was performed with immunoSEQ multiplex PCR; in TCRdb, only in-frame clones are kept and a portion is missing. This repertoire shows more than 300,000 clones, around four fifths found once; its top ten account for 2% to 2.5%. The data were taken from a study of Ad26.COV2.S vaccination and SARS-CoV-2 variants. Study background: Sample donor was a member of the COV1001 Ad26.COV2.S trial arm.

The chain links TRBV4-1 to TRBJ1-1; D is undetermined. The receptor comes from a person aged 18-65 years who received the Ad26.COV2.S COVID-19 vaccine or a placebo. The sequences come from peripheral blood, collected in a trial of Ad26.COV2.S vaccine versus placebo. CDR3 in amino acids: CASSQDRNKNTEAFF. The CDR3 region has the DNA TGCGCCAGCAGCCAAGATAGGAACAAGAACACTGAAGCTTTCTTT.